The 26 T cell receptor beta chains below all came from one sample that was sequenced in a study of T cell repertoires in cytomegalovirus infection. TCRdb processed the reads anew with MiXCR; each CDR3 protein has one entry. The sample has 200,000 to 300,000 distinct CDR3 sequences, over 9% seen once. Material for sequencing was PBMCs. These receptors all stem from a human donor in good health (CMV status not recorded). Some clones in this sample may be carry-over from other donors' samples.

The V and J genes are TRBV19 and TRBJ2-5, with TRBD1 matching over 12 bases. The CDR3 spans 14 residues. Per germline, CDR1 LNHDA and CDR2 SQIVND (reference sequence). The trim removed 5 bases at V and 6 bases at J, leaving 4 bases unmatched. CDR3 bases: TGTGCCAGTAGTCCGGGACAGGGGGCGAAGACCCAGTACTTC. This translates into CASSPGQGAKTQYF.

This clonotype was seen ten or more times. This sequence joins TRBV12-3 or TRBV12-4 and TRBJ1-2, with D perhaps matching TRBD1 (5 bases). The CDR3 totals 15 residues. Trimming cost V 3 bases and J 6 bases, with 17 bases left between them. CDR3 protein: CASSFGGAPSDGYTF. The CDR3 DNA follows: TGTGCCAGCAGTTTCGGAGGGGCTCCAAGCGATGGCTACACCTTC.

The DNA for the CDR3 is TGTGCCAGTAGTCAACGGACTAGCGGGAGATCCTACGAGCAGTACTTC. It codes for CASSQRTSGRSYEQYF. The chain employs TRBV19 and TRBJ2-7; TRBD2 agrees at 13 bases. The length of the CDR3 is 16 residues. V trimming: 5 bases; J trimming: 1 base; junction bases outside the gene matches: 5. Germline V gives CDR1 LNHDA, CDR2 SQIVND (reference sequence).

This clonotype occurred many times. V gene TRBV4-1 combines with J gene TRBJ2-5, with D possibly TRBD2 on 6 matching bases. The ends were cut back, 6 bases at V and 5 bases at J, with 16 bases in the middle. Germline CDR1 MGHRA, CDR2 YSYEKL. This CDR3 region has 14 residues. The CDR3, as DNA: TGCGCCAGCAGAATGGGTCCGGCGGGGGAGACCCAGTACTTC. It codes for CASRMGPAGETQYF.

J is TRBJ2-2 and V is TRBV2; TRBD2 agrees at 7 bases. Trimming took 5 bases from V and 0 from J; bases not matched to a gene: 6. This CDR3 spans 16 amino acids. Germline V gives CDR1 SNHLY, CDR2 FYNNEI. CDR3 nucleotide sequence: TGTGCCAGCAGTAAATCTAGCGGTTCGAACACCGGGGAGCTGTTTTTT. It encodes CASSKSSGSNTGELFF.

This clonotype has just a few counts. The DNA for the CDR3 is TGCAGCGTTGAACGCTGGGAGGGCGATGGCTACACCTTC. Residues: CSVERWEGDGYTF. This rearrangement joins TRBV29-1 to TRBJ1-2; D not certain. Germline CDR1 reads SQVTM; CDR2 reads ANQGSEA. This CDR3 has 13 residues. V lost 2 bases, J lost 6 bases, and 13 bases lay in between.

This clonotype was counted ten times or more. The chain links TRBV7-2 to TRBJ1-1; D not resolved. V lost 6 bases, J lost 7 bases, and 15 bases lay in between. The CDR3 consists of 13 residues. The germline V gene has CDR1 SGHTA and CDR2 FQGNSA. In DNA, the CDR3 is TGTGCCAGCAGACTAAGCCTGTCGCTTGAAGCTTTCTTT. It translates to CASRLSLSLEAFF.

This clonotype has at least ten counts. The chain recombines TRBV15 with TRBJ2-5; D is ambiguous. CDR3 size: 14 residues. The germline CDR1 and CDR2 sequences are LNHNV and YYDKDF (reference sequence). Deletions cut 2 bases from V and 0 bases from J, with 7 bases between. The CDR3 coding sequence is TGTGCCACCAGCAGATCCAAGTACCAAGAGACCCAGTACTTC. It is translated as CATSRSKYQETQYF.

The sample holds a few counts of this clonotype. The gene calls are TRBV5-1 and TRBJ2-3, with 9 bases matching TRBD1. The CDR3 length is 13 residues. Trimming cost V 6 bases and J 7 bases; bases outside gene matches: 6. Per the germline V gene, CDR1 is SGHRS and CDR2 is YFSETQ. Here the CDR3 reads CASTGQGTNTQYF. The CDR3 DNA reads as TGCGCCAGCACCGGACAGGGGACGAATACGCAGTATTTT.

The rearrangement links TRBV6-4 to TRBJ1-5; D unresolved. There are 13 residues in the CDR3. V was pared by 2 bases and J by 3 bases, with 5 bases between. Germline-derived CDR1 and CDR2 are MRHNA and SNTAGT. The CDR3 region is CASSDGVNQPQHF. The CDR3 DNA reads as TGTGCCAGCAGTGACGGAGTCAATCAGCCCCAGCATTTT.

The rearrangement links TRBV7-3 to TRBJ2-1; D might be TRBD2 (5 bases). The V gene lost 2 bases and the J gene lost 6 bases, with 14 bases spanning the gap. CDR3 size: 15 residues. CDR1 is SGHTA, CDR2 FQGTGA, per germline. CDR3 in amino acids: CASSLERAAVNEQFF. The CDR3, as DNA: TGTGCCAGCAGCTTAGAACGAGCGGCCGTCAATGAGCAGTTCTTC.

The sample holds many counts of this clonotype. The chain joins TRBV5-5 to TRBJ1-5; possibly TRBD1 for D (6 bases). V lost 6 bases, J lost 7 bases, and 20 bases lay in between. In germline, CDR1 is SGHKS, CDR2 YYEKEE (reference sequence). This CDR3 has 15 amino acids. CDR3 residues: CASTEGGEGGQPQHF. CDR3 DNA: TGTGCCAGCACCGAGGGAGGGGAGGGGGGCCAGCCCCAGCATTTT.

This clonotype was seen a handful of times. V usage is TRBV28 and J usage is TRBJ2-1; TRBD1 is a possible D gene (5 bases). Per germline, CDR1 MDHEN and CDR2 SYDVKM. The CDR3 covers 13 residues. V was pared by 7 bases and J by 4 bases, with 11 bases between. In DNA form, the CDR3 reads TGTGCCAGCAAAACCTCAGGGTACAATGAGCAGTTCTTC. Protein product: CASKTSGYNEQFF.

This clonotype was observed at least ten times. V and J are TRBV27 and TRBJ1-5; possible D gene TRBD1, 5 bases. V was shortened by 8 bases and J by 3 bases, with 11 bases between the two germline ends. The CDR3 extends over 13 amino acids. Germline-derived CDR1 and CDR2 are MNHEY and SMNVEV (reference sequence). CDR3 coding DNA: TGTGCCAGCGGAACAGGTTTCAATCAGCCCCAGCATTTT. It is translated as CASGTGFNQPQHF.

This clonotype showed up many times. V gene TRBV6-1 combines with J gene TRBJ2-7; D is possibly TRBD1 or TRBD2 (5 bases each). The germline CDR1 and CDR2 sequences are MNHNS and SASEGT. With 10 bases removed from V and 2 bases from J, the gap between germline ends came to 18 bases. There are 14 residues in the CDR3. The CDR3 DNA follows: TGTGCCACTTACCGGGACCATTCCCCCTACGAGCAGTACTTC. This gives the protein CATYRDHSPYEQYF.

This clonotype was seen repeatedly, ten times or more. This chain uses TRBV7-8 with TRBJ1-5, with D uncertain. Germline values: CDR1 SGHVS, CDR2 FQNEAQ. The CDR3 length is 16 residues. V was shortened by 4 bases and J by 0 bases, with 13 bases between the two germline ends. The CDR3 protein is CASSSGGIYSNQPQHF. The CDR3 DNA follows: TGTGCCAGCAGCTCCGGAGGGATATATAGCAATCAGCCCCAGCATTTT.

Here the CDR3 reads CASSIKGRDQPQHF. As DNA, the CDR3 is TGTGCCAGTAGTATAAAGGGGAGGGATCAGCCCCAGCATTTT. V and J are TRBV19 and TRBJ1-5; D is possibly TRBD1 (5 bases). The CDR3 spans 14 residues. The germline V and J ends were trimmed by 2 bases and 5 bases, with 10 bases remaining between them. Germline CDR1 and CDR2: LNHDA and SQIVND (reference sequence).

This clonotype was detected ten times or more. A junction boundary mismatches the germline segment, possibly from a read error. The gene calls are TRBV12-3 or TRBV12-4 and TRBJ2-1; weak D call: TRBD1 (7 bases). This CDR3 is built from 13 residues. Written as DNA, the CDR3 is TGTGCCAGCAGTGCCGTTAGCGGTAAGGGGGCCGGTTTC. Amino acid sequence: CASSAVSGKGAGF.

This clonotype appeared many times. V gene TRBV10-2 combines with J gene TRBJ2-2; a weak D match, TRBD2 (6 bases). V was pared by 4 bases and J by 4 bases, with 10 bases between. Germline CDR1 and CDR2: WSHSY and SAAADI. The CDR3 length is 14 residues. CDR3 DNA: TGCGCCAGCAGTGTTGTCGGGGGCACCGGGGAGCTGTTTTTT. Protein: CASSVVGGTGELFF.

The chain combines TRBV19 with TRBJ1-3; D not resolved. CDR1 and CDR2 (germline): LNHDA, SQIVND (reference sequence). V lost 6 bases to trimming and J lost 10 bases, with 16 bases between them. This CDR3 region has 13 residues. The CDR3 DNA follows: TGTGCCAGTAGCAAGGAACTCCGAGAAACCATATATTTT. Protein product: CASSKELRETIYF.

This clonotype was detected many times. The chain is built from TRBV28 and TRBJ2-3; 9 bases line up with TRBD2. This CDR3 is built from 15 residues. Germline assignment: CDR1 MDHEN and CDR2 SYDVKM. After removal of 5 bases from V and 0 bases from J, the junction contained 3 bases not matched to a gene. The CDR3 sequence is CASSLAGSSTDTQYF. CDR3 coding DNA: TGTGCCAGCAGTCTAGCGGGATCGAGCACAGATACGCAGTATTTT.

This clonotype was counted between two and nine times. The rearrangement links TRBV20-1 to TRBJ2-3; D possibly matches TRBD1 or TRBD2 (5 bases each). There are 16 residues in the CDR3. V dropped 0 bases and J dropped 4 bases, with 17 bases sitting between them. CDR1 and CDR2 (germline): DFQATT, SNEGSKA (reference sequence). The CDR3 loop is CSARDYNPLGADTQYF. The CDR3 nucleotides read TGCAGTGCTAGAGATTATAACCCCCTGGGGGCAGATACGCAGTATTTT.

V usage is TRBV5-1 and J usage is TRBJ2-1; the D gene is possibly TRBD2 (5 bases). The length of the CDR3 is 14 residues. V was trimmed by 0 bases and J by 2 bases, leaving 6 bases between them. Germline V gives CDR1 SGHRS, CDR2 YFSETQ. The CDR3 here is CASSLVGAYNEQFF. The CDR3 coding sequence is TGCGCCAGCAGCTTGGTGGGAGCCTACAATGAGCAGTTCTTC. Filled out from reference TRBV5-1 and TRBJ2-1, the complete variable domain reads KAGVTQTPRYLIKTRGQQVTLSCSPISGHRSVSWYQQTPGQGLQFLFEYFSETQRNKGNFPGRFSGRQFSNSRSEMNVSTLELGDSALYLCASSLVGAYNEQFFGPGTRLTVL.

This clonotype was counted at least ten times. The rearrangement links TRBV19 to TRBJ1-5; D possibly corresponds to TRBD1 (5 bases). Trimming stripped 6 bases from V and 0 bases from J, with 18 bases between. CDR1 is LNHDA, CDR2 SQIVND, per germline (reference sequence). The CDR3 runs to 17 residues. CDR3 bases: TGTGCCAGTAGGCACTCTATAGGGGCCGATAGCAATCAGCCCCAGCATTTT. Protein sequence: CASRHSIGADSNQPQHF. Full variable domain (outside the CDR3, taken from reference TRBV19 and TRBJ1-5): DGGITQSPKYLFRKEGQNVTLSCEQNLNHDAMYWYRQDPGQGLRLIYYSQIVNDFQKGDIAEGYSVSREKKESFPLTVTSAQKNPTAFYLCASRHSIGADSNQPQHFGDGTRLSIL.

This clonotype has ten or more counts. The gene calls are TRBV10-3 and TRBJ2-7; 8 nucleotides agree with TRBD1. V was pared by 10 bases and J by 2 bases, with 7 bases of the junction left unmatched. The length of the CDR3 is 13 residues. The germline CDR1 and CDR2 sequences are ENHRY and SYGVKD. The CDR3 sequence is CATLGQGTYEQYF. The DNA of the CDR3 is TGTGCCACCTTAGGACAGGGAACCTACGAGCAGTACTTC.

This chain joins TRBV20-1 and TRBJ1-6; D not resolved. Germline V gene lookup returns CDR1 DFQATT and CDR2 SNEGSKA (reference sequence). V lost 6 bases to trimming and J lost 9 bases, with 15 bases between them. This CDR3 has 13 amino acids. CDR3 nucleotides: TGCAGTGCATCACGGGAGGGTGGTTCACCCCTCCACTTT. Its protein is CSASREGGSPLHF.